This TCR beta chain was found in a study of blood T cells in healthy people across ages. The CDR3 is 15 residues long. In germline, CDR1 is LGHNA, CDR2 YSLEER. V was shortened by 5 bases and J by 2 bases, with 14 bases between the two germline ends. The second PCR ran roughly 7 to 12 cycles with a sample-barcoded 5' primer and J-beta primers. TCRdb itself ran the 5' RACE reads through MiXCR, one entry per CDR3 protein. This table holds fewer than 1 million distinct CDR3 sequences, more than 40% found once. The clonotype originates from a man between 60 and 75 years old in good health. The chain couples TRBV4-3 to TRBJ2-3; D is unclear. The sequenced sample was blood. In nucleotides, the CDR3 is TGCGCCAGCAGCAGGCGGCCCCTGAACACAGATACGCAGTATTTT. Protein: CASSRRPLNTDTQYF.